This TCR beta chain emerged from a study of T-cell reconstitution after alpha-beta-depleted transplantation in children. Using unique molecular identifiers, the investigators prepared the TCRbeta library. TCRdb re-derived calls from the PCR reads in MiXCR, one entry per CDR3 protein. Among about 460,000 distinct CDR3 sequences listed, about an eighth were seen once. The CDR3 extends over 15 amino acids. Per germline, CDR1 SGHRS and CDR2 YFSETQ. Trimming left V 1 base short and J 10 bases short, with 18 bases between. This TCR was sampled from a human donor who donated a stem cell graft to a child with combined immunodeficiency. Sample: PBMCs from the stem cell graft donor, taken from the stem cell graft. The chain couples TRBV5-1 to TRBJ2-1, with D maybe TRBD2 (6 bases). CDR3 bases: TGCGCCAGCAGCTTGAGGGACTCCACGGCGGGGGAGCAGTTCTTC. This translates into CASSLRDSTAGEQFF.